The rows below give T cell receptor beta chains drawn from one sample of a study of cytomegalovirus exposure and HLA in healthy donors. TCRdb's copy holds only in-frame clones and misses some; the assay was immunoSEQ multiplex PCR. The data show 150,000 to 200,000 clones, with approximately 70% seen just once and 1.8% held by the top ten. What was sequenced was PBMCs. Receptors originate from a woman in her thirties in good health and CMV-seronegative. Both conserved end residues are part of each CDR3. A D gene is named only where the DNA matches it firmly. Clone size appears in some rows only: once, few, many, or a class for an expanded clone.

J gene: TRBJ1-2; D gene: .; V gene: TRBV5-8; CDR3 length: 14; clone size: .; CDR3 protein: CASSHREVNYGYTF; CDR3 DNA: TGTGCCAGCAGCCACAGGGAAGTCAACTATGGCTACACCTTC
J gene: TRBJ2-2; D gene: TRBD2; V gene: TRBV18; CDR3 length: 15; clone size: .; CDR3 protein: CASSPSGGPAGELFF; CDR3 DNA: TGTGCCAGCTCACCGTCGGGGGGGCCGGCCGGGGAGCTGTTTTTT
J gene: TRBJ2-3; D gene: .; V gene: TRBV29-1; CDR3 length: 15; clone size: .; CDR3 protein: CSVEPRRTGTDTQYF; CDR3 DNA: TGCAGCGTTGAACCTCGGCGGACAGGCACAGATACGCAGTATTTT
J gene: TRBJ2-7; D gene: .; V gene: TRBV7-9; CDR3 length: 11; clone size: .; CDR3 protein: CASSLLREQYF; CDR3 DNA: TGTGCCAGCAGCTTACTCCGCGAGCAGTACTTC
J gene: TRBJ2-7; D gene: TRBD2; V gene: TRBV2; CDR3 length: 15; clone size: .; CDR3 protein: CASSEGTRFSYEQYF; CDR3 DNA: TGTGCCAGCAGTGAAGGGACTAGGTTTTCCTACGAGCAGTACTTC
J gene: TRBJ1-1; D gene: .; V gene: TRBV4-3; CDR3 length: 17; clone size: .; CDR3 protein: CASSQDYSPQKNTEAFF; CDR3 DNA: TGCGCCAGCAGCCAAGATTATTCCCCCCAGAAGAACACTGAAGCTTTCTTT
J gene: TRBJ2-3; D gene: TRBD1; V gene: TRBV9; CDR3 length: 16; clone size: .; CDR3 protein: CASSLQGRLRTDTQYF; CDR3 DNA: TGTGCCAGCAGCCTACAGGGGCGCTTGCGCACAGATACGCAGTATTTT
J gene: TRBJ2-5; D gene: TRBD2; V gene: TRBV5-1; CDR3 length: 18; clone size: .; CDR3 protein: CASSLALVGLAGMETQYF; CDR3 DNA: TGCGCCAGCAGCTTGGCCCTGGTGGGACTAGCGGGGATGGAGACCCAGTACTTC
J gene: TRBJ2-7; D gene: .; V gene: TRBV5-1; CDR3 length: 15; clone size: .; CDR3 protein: CASRPEGVGYYEQYF; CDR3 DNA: TGCGCCAGCAGACCCGAGGGGGTGGGGTACTACGAGCAGTACTTC
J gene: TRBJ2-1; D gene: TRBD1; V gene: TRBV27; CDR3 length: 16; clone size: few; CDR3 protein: CASSLATGGPYNEQFF; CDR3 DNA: TGTGCCAGCAGTTTGGCGACAGGGGGCCCGTACAATGAGCAGTTCTTC
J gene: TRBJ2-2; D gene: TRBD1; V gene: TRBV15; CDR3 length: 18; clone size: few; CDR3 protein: CATSRPTGGAKATGELFF; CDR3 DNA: TGTGCCACCAGCAGACCGACAGGGGGCGCGAAGGCAACCGGGGAGCTGTTTTTT
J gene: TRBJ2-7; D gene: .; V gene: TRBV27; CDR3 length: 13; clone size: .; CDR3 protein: CASSLGQYYEQYF; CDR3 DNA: TGTGCCAGCAGTTTAGGTCAGTACTACGAGCAGTACTTC
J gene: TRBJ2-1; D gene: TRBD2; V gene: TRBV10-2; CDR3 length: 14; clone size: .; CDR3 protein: CASRGAGGNNEQFF; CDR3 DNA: TGCGCCAGCAGAGGAGCGGGAGGTAACAATGAGCAGTTCTTC
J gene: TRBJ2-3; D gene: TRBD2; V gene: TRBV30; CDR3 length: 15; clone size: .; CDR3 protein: CAWSVSGTLPDTQYF; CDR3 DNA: TGTGCCTGGAGTGTGAGCGGGACCCTCCCAGATACGCAGTATTTT
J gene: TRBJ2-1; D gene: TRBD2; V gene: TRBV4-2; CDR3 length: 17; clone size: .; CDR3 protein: CASSQDSGAGGRDEQFF; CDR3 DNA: TGTGCCAGCAGCCAAGATTCTGGAGCGGGAGGTAGGGATGAGCAGTTCTTC
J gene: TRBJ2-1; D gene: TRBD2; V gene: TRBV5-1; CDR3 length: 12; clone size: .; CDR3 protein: CASGAGGQEQFF; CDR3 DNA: TGCGCCAGCGGAGCGGGGGGCCAAGAGCAGTTCTTC
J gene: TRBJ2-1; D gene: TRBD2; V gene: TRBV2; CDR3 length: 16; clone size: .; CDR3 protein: CASSGSTSGGLDEQFF; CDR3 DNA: TGTGCCAGCAGTGGATCGACTAGCGGGGGTTTAGATGAGCAGTTCTTC
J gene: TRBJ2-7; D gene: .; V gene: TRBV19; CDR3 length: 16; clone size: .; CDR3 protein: CASSADWTRKPYEQYF; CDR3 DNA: TGTGCCAGTAGTGCGGACTGGACGAGAAAACCCTACGAGCAGTACTTC
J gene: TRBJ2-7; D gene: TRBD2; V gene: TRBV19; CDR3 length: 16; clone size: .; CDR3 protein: CASSIGGYPEGYEQYF; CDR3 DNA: TGTGCCAGTAGTATCGGGGGGTATCCTGAGGGATACGAGCAGTACTTC
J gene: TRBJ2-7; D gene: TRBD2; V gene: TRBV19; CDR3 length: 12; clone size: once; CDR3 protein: CASSGSAYEQYF; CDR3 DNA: TGTGCCTCTAGCGGGAGTGCCTACGAGCAGTACTTC
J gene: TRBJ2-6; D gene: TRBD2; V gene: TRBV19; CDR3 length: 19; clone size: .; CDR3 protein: CASSMGTSGEPSGANVLTF; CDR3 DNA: TGTGCCAGTAGTATGGGGACTAGCGGGGAACCCTCTGGGGCCAACGTCCTGACTTTC
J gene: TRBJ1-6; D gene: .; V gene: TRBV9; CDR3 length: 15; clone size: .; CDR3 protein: CASSVVTVNNSPLHF; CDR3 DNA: TGTGCCAGCAGCGTAGTCACAGTCAATAATTCACCCCTCCACTTT
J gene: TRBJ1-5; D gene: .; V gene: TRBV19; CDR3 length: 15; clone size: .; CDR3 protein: CASSMGGREVQPQHF; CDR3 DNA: TGTGCCAGTAGTATGGGCGGACGGGAGGTTCAGCCCCAGCATTTT
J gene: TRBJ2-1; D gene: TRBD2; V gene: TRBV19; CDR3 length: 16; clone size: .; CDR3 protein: CASSPPGGLSYNEQFF; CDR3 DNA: TGTGCCAGTAGTCCACCGGGGGGGCTCTCCTACAATGAGCAGTTCTTC
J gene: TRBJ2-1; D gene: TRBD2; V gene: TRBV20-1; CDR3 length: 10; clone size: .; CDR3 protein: CSAGRDYQFF; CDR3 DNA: TGCAGTGCGGGACGGGACTATCAGTTCTTC
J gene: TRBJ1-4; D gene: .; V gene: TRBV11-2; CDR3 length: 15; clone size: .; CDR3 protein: CASSRPGGADEKLFF; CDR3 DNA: TGTGCCAGCAGCCGCCCGGGGGGGGCGGATGAAAAACTGTTTTTT
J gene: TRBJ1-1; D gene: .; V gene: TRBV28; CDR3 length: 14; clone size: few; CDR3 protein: CASSPPDRNTEAFF; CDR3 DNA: TGTGCCAGCAGTCCCCCGGACAGGAACACTGAAGCTTTCTTT
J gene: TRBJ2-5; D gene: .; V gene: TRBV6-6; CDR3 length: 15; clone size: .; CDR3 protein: CASSYSAGGKETQYF; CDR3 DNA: TGTGCCAGCAGTTACTCGGCAGGGGGGAAAGAGACCCAGTACTTC
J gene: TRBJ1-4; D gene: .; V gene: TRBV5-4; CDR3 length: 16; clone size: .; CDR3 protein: CASSFGGDSPNEKLFF; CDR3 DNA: TGTGCCAGCAGCTTTGGAGGGGATTCTCCTAATGAAAAACTGTTTTTT
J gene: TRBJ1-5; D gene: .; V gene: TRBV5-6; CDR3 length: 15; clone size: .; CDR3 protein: CASSLRGLRHQPQHF; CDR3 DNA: TGTGCCAGCAGCCTCAGGGGTCTTCGACATCAGCCCCAGCATTTT
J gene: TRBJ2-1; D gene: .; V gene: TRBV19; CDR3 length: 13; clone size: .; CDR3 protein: CASSIARDNEQFF; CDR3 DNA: TGTGCCAGTAGTATTGCCAGGGACAATGAGCAGTTCTTC
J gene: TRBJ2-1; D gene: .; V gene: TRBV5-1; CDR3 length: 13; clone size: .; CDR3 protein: CASRARTNSGQFF; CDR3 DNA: TGCGCCAGCAGGGCAAGGACTAACTCGGGGCAGTTCTTC
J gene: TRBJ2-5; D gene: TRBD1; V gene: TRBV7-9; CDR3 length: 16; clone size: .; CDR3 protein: CASSQGLDRAGETQYF; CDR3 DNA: TGTGCCAGCAGCCAAGGCCTCGACAGGGCTGGAGAGACCCAGTACTTC
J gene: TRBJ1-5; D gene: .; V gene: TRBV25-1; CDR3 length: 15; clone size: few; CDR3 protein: CASSSGHGRNQPQHF; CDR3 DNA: TGTGCCAGCAGTTCAGGCCACGGCCGTAATCAGCCCCAGCATTTT
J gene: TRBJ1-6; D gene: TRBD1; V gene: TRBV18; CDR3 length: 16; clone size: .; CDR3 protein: CASSRGGDRDGSPLHF; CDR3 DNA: TGTGCCAGCTCACGGGGAGGCGACAGGGATGGTTCACCCCTCCACTTT
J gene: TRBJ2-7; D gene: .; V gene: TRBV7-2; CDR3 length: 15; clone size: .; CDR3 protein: CASSLEGGHSYEQYF; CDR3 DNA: TGTGCCAGCAGCTTAGAGGGGGGGCACTCCTACGAGCAGTACTTC
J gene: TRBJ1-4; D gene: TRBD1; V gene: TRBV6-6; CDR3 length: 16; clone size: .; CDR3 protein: CASSRGQDSTNEKLFF; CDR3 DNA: TGTGCCAGCAGTCGCGGACAGGACTCAACTAATGAAAAACTGTTTTTT
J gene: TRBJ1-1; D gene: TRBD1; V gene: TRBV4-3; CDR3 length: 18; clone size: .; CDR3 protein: CASSQVRIDRVTSTEAFF; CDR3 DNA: TGCGCCAGCAGCCAAGTGAGGATCGACAGGGTCACAAGCACTGAAGCTTTCTTT
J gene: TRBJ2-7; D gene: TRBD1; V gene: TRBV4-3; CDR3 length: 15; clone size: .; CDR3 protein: CASSQDSDRVNEQYF; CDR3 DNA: TGCGCCAGCAGCCAGGACTCCGACAGGGTCAACGAGCAGTACTTC
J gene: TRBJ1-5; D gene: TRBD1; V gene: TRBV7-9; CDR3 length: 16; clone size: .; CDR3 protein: CASSLEGTGANQPQHF; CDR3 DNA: TGTGCCAGCAGCTTAGAGGGGACAGGAGCGAATCAGCCCCAGCATTTT
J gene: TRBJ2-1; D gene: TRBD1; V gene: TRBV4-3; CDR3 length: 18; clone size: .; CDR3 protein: CASSQASNGQGATNEQFF; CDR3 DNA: TGCGCCAGCAGCCAAGCCAGCAATGGGCAGGGGGCGACGAATGAGCAGTTCTTC
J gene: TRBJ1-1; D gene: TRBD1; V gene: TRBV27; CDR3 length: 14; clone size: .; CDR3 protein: CASAFSGGGTEAFF; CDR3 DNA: TGTGCCAGCGCCTTTTCAGGGGGCGGCACTGAAGCTTTCTTT
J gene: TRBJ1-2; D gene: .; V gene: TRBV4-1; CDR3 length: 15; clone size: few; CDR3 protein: CASSQDNRVGYGYTF; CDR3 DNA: TGCGCCAGCAGCCAAGATAATCGGGTTGGGTATGGCTACACCTTC
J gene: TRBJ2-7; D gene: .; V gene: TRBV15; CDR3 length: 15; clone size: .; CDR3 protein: CATSRDVGAAYEQYF; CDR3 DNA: TGTGCCACCAGCAGAGATGTCGGAGCGGCCTACGAGCAGTACTTC
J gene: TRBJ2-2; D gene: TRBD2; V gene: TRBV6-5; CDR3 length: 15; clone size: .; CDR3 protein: CASRSLAGGPGELFF; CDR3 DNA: TGTGCCAGCAGGTCACTAGCGGGAGGGCCCGGGGAGCTGTTTTTT
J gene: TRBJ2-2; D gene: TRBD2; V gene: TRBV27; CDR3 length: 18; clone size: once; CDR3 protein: CASSFGVTSGSVTGELFF; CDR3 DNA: TGTGCCAGCAGTTTCGGGGTTACTAGCGGGAGTGTCACCGGGGAGCTGTTTTTT
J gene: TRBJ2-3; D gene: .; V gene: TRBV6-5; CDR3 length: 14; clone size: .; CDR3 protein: CASSYDTPPDTQYF; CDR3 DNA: TGTGCCAGCAGTTACGATACTCCCCCAGATACGCAGTATTTT